This T cell receptor beta chain was recorded in a study of shared clonotypes between healthy human individuals. Study-level points and caveats: Shared clonotypes across all four donors exceeded non-shared ones in generation probability. Clonotype sharing among donors was expected to depend on sequencing depth. Rarefaction demonstrated incomplete sorted-subset sequencing despite large depth.

The germline V gene has CDR1 SGHTA and CDR2 FQGNSA. The CDR3 has 12 amino acids. V was shortened by 2 bases and J by 8 bases, with 6 bases between the two germline ends. The protocol was immunoSEQ multiplex PCR, while the TCRdb copy is restricted to in-frame clones and leaves out a portion. The data show roughly 2,500,000 clones, over 85% seen once. Details on this clone: Its antigen is unidentified.

Sequenced: naive CD4+ T cells from PBMCs. Subset denoted: CD45RA+ positively selected. The V and J genes are TRBV7-2 and TRBJ1-4; no clear D. This sequence originates from a man between 18 and 35 years old in good health. Some clones in this sample may be carry-over from other donors' samples. The CDR3 DNA reads TGTGCCAGCAGCTTATTTCAGGAAAAACTGTTTTTT. It is translated as CASSLFQEKLFF. Filled out from reference TRBV7-2 and TRBJ1-4, the complete variable domain reads GAGVSQSPSNKVTEKGKDVELRCDPISGHTALYWYRQSLGQGLEFLIYFQGNSAPDKSGLPSDRFSAERTGGSVSTLTIQRTQQEDSAVYLCASSLFQEKLFFGSGTQLSVL.